This T cell receptor (beta chain) was retrieved from a study of blood T cell repertoires in COVID-19. Study details: Italy, Spain and the United States were the sources of the convalescent and acute COVID-19 samples. In each case, the material was cDNA or gDNA derived from T cells, B-cell-depleted T cells, or PBMCs.

The table came from immunoSEQ multiplex PCR; TCRdb's copy has only in-frame clones and leaves some out. Of 130,000 to 150,000 clones in the sample, over 85% were seen once. CDR1 and CDR2 from the germline V gene are SGDLS and YYNGEE. V was shortened by 4 bases and J by 5 bases, with 15 bases between the two germline ends. The CDR3 loop spans 14 amino acids. This TCR was recovered from a human donor in a cohort sampled during active COVID-19. Sequenced: peripheral blood. The chain recombines TRBV9 with TRBJ2-5; tentatively, D is TRBD2 (6 bases). CDR3 protein: CASSPGLRVETQYF. Written as DNA, the CDR3 is TGTGCCAGCAGCCCGGGACTTAGGGTGGAGACCCAGTACTTC.